This entry features one T cell receptor beta chain sequence. Its antigen remains unknown. This entry belongs to a study of identical twins. This CDR3 has 15 amino acids. V lost 4 bases and J 0 bases, leaving 13 bases between the germline ends. Germline V gives CDR1 SGHRS, CDR2 YFSETQ. Study results and limitations: Models predicted less out-of-frame TCR alpha sharing in monozygotic twins than was found. The abundant beta clonotypes from cord blood had fewer insertions, and memory repertoires had none of this.

Each CDR3 protein is one row after TCRdb ran MiXCR on the 5' RACE reads. Of 500,000 to 700,000 distinct CDR3 sequences listed, around 7.5% are singletons. The same sample was also studied in work on yellow fever vaccine responses in identical twins.

This chain connects TRBV5-1 to TRBJ1-1, with D tentatively TRBD1 (5 bases). This sequence was found in a woman in her late teens or twenties in good health. Sequencing was performed on PBMCs. DNA for the CDR3: TGCGCCAGCAGCCCTTTGACAGTACTGAACACTGAAGCTTTCTTT. Translated, it gives CASSPLTVLNTEAFF.